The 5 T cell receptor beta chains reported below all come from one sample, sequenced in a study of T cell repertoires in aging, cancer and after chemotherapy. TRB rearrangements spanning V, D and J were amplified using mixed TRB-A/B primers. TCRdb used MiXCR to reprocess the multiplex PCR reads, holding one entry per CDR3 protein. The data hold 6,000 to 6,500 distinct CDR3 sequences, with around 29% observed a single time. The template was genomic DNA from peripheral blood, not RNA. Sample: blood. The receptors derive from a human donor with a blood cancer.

CDR3 sequence (DNA): TGTGCCAGCAGCGCTGGGAAGACCCAGTACTTC. It codes for CASSAGKTQYF. The chain joins TRBV4-2 to TRBJ2-5; D not certain. The V gene's germline CDR1 is LGHNA and CDR2 YNFKEQ. Trimming removed 5 bases from V and 6 bases from J, with 7 bases in between. The CDR3 runs 11 residues.

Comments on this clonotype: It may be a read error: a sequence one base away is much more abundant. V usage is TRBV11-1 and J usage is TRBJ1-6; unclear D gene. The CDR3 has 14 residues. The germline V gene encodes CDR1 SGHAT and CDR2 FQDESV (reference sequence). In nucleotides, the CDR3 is TGTGCCAGCAGCTTGGGTGACGGCGGGTACCCCCCCCACTTT. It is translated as CASSLGDGGYPPHF. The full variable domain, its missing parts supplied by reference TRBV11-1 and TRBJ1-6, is EAEVAQSPRYKITEKSQAVAFWCDPISGHATLYWYRQILGQGPELLVQFQDESVVDDSQLPKDRFSAERLKGVDSTLKIQPAELGDSAMYLCASSLGDGGYPPHFGNGTRLTVT.

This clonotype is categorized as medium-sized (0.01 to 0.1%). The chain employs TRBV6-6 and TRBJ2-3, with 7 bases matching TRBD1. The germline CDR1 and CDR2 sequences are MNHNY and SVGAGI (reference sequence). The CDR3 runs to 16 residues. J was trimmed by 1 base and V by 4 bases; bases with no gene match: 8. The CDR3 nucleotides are TGTGCCAGCAGTTCTACGGGACAGATGGGCACAGATACGCAGTATTTT. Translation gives CASSSTGQMGTDTQYF.

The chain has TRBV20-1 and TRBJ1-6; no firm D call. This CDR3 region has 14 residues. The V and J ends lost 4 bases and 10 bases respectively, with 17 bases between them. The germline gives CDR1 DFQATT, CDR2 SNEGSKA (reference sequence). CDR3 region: CSANRGLGGSPLHF. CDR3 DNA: TGCAGTGCTAACCGCGGGCTGGGAGGCTCACCCCTCCACTTT.

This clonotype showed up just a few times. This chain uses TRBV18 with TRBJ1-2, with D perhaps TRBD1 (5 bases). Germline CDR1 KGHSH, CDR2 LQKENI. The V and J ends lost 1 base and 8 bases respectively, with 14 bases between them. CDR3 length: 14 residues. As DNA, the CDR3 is TGTGCCAGCTCACCACAGGGGCCAAGGGGCGGCTACACCTTC. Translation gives CASSPQGPRGGYTF.